This entry lists 14 T cell receptor beta chains sequenced from one sample in a study of T cell repertoires in urothelial bladder cancer. The assay was immunoSEQ multiplex PCR, and TCRdb's table has in-frame clones only and misses some. This table holds fewer than 15,000 clones, 55% to 80% found once. What was sequenced was tumor-infiltrating cells from bladder cancer. Receptors originate from a human donor with urothelial carcinoma.

This clone was observed a few times. As DNA, the CDR3 is TGCGCCAGCAGCATTCTTCCCGGGTTAAGCACAGATACGCAGTATTTT. This codes for CASSILPGLSTDTQYF. This chain links TRBV5-1 with TRBJ2-3, with D unresolved. The germline CDR1 and CDR2 sequences are SGHRS and YFSETQ. The CDR3 loop spans 16 amino acids. V lost 4 bases and J lost 0, with 15 bases in between. The variable domain in full, with the rest retrieved from reference TRBV5-1 and TRBJ2-3, is KAGVTQTPRYLIKTRGQQVTLSCSPISGHRSVSWYQQTPGQGLQFLFEYFSETQRNKGNFPGRFSGRQFSNSRSEMNVSTLELGDSALYLCASSILPGLSTDTQYFGPGTRLTVL.

V and J are TRBV19 and TRBJ1-1, with unresolved D. The CDR3 totals 15 residues. The germline gives CDR1 LNHDA, CDR2 SQIVND (reference sequence). Trimming pared 2 bases from V and 5 bases from J, leaving 15 bases between. CDR3 amino acids: CASSISGRIGTEAFF. The CDR3 region has the DNA TGTGCCAGTAGTATATCCGGCAGGATCGGGACTGAAGCTTTCTTT.

CDR3 DNA: TGTGCCAGCAGTCAAGGTGGAGGCCCACACAATCAGCCCCAGCATTTT. Translated: CASSQGGGPHNQPQHF. This rearrangement joins TRBV13 to TRBJ1-5; D is unclear. Germline V gene data show CDR1 as PRHDT and CDR2 as FYEKMQ (reference sequence). This CDR3 is 16 amino acids long. V shed 6 bases and J shed 3 bases, with 18 bases lying between them.

The chain recombines TRBV5-6 with TRBJ1-2, with D possibly being TRBD1 (6 bases). V was pared by 1 base and J by 7 bases, with 14 bases between. The CDR3 contains 14 residues. Germline V gene lookup returns CDR1 SGHDT and CDR2 YYEEEE. The CDR3 coding sequence is TGTGCCAGCAGCTTGTACGGGGGCGTTGGTGGCTACACCTTC. Translating it yields CASSLYGGVGGYTF.

J is TRBJ2-1 and V is TRBV2; 15 bases fit TRBD2. CDR3 length: 17 residues. Unmatched junction bases numbered 11, after V lost 7 bases and J lost 7 bases. Germline V gene data show CDR1 as SNHLY and CDR2 as FYNNEI. The DNA of the CDR3 is TGTGCCAGCATCCCCCAAAGGACTAGCGGGGGGGCGAATGAGCAGTTCTTC. Amino acids: CASIPQRTSGGANEQFF.

This clone was picked up a small number of times. In DNA, the CDR3 is TGTGCCAGCAGTCGCTCCGGGACAACCTACGAGCAGTACTTC. Its translation is CASSRSGTTYEQYF. The gene calls are TRBV6-6 and TRBJ2-7, with a weak D call TRBD1 (6 bases). The germline V and J ends were trimmed by 5 bases and 2 bases, with 13 bases remaining between them. The length of the CDR3 is 14 residues. The germline gives CDR1 MNHNY, CDR2 SVGAGI (reference sequence).

The J gene is TRBJ2-3, the V gene TRBV19; no clear D. V was clipped by 3 bases and J by 4 bases, with 2 bases between them. The CDR3 runs to 11 residues. Per the germline V gene, CDR1 is LNHDA and CDR2 is SQIVND (reference sequence). Here the CDR3 DNA reads TGTGCCAGTAGTATCGCAGATACGCAGTATTTT. It codes for CASSIADTQYF.

Comment on this clone: Additional DNA sequences in this sample encode the identical CDR3. This chain joins TRBV7-2 and TRBJ2-3; 9 bases map to TRBD2. There are 14 residues in the CDR3. Per germline, CDR1 SGHTA and CDR2 FQGNSA. V was pared by 6 bases and J by 3 bases, with 4 bases of the junction left unmatched. CDR3 amino acids: CASSRGGATDTQYF. CDR3 coding DNA: TGTGCCAGCAGTCGCGGGGGGGCAACAGATACGCAGTATTTT.

Concerning this clone itself: The same CDR3 also results from other DNA sequences found in this sample. The chain combines TRBV15 with TRBJ1-2; D perhaps matches TRBD1 (6 bases). V was pared by 0 bases and J by 6 bases, with 8 bases between. The length of the CDR3 is 13 residues. Germline assignment: CDR1 LNHNV and CDR2 YYDKDF (reference sequence). CDR3 sequence (DNA): TGTGCCACCAGCAGAGAGGAGGGGGATGGCTACACCTTC. Residues: CATSREEGDGYTF. The complete variable domain, with remaining parts taken from reference TRBV15 and TRBJ1-2, reads DAMVIQNPRYQVTQFGKPVTLSCSQTLNHNVMYWYQQKSSQAPKLLFHYYDKDFNNEADTPDNFQSRRPNTSFCFLDIRSPGLGDTAMYLCATSREEGDGYTFGSGTRLTVV.

The chain carries TRBV19 and TRBJ2-3; 10 bases match TRBD1. The CDR3 consists of 16 residues. Looked up from germline, CDR1 is LNHDA and CDR2 is SQIVND (reference sequence). The V and J ends lost 6 bases and 0 bases, in that order; junction bases with no gene match: 6. The CDR3 loop reads CASRQPGQGSTDTQYF. The CDR3 coding sequence is TGTGCCAGTAGACAACCGGGACAGGGGAGCACAGATACGCAGTATTTT.

V is TRBV11-3 and J is TRBJ2-5; 7 positions agree with TRBD1. The CDR3 extends over 14 amino acids. V dropped 1 base and J dropped 6; count of bases not matched to a gene: 5. Germline values: CDR1 SGHNT, CDR2 YENEEA. The CDR3 here is CASSLGGTEQTQYF. The CDR3 DNA follows: TGTGCCAGCAGCTTAGGGGGGACAGAACAGACCCAGTACTTC.

This chain uses TRBV14 with TRBJ1-3; D is unresolved. CDR1 is SGHDN and CDR2 is FVKESK in the germline V gene. Trimming left V 1 base short and J 4 bases short, with 11 bases between. The length of the CDR3 is 15 residues. CDR3: CASSQGLGFGNTIYF. The DNA of the CDR3 is TGTGCCAGCAGCCAAGGGCTGGGTTTCGGAAACACCATATATTTT.

The chain employs TRBV19 and TRBJ1-1; possible D gene TRBD1, 5 bases. The CDR3 is 14 residues long. Germline-derived CDR1 and CDR2 are LNHDA and SQIVND (reference sequence). V was pared by 3 bases and J by 0 bases, with 8 bases between. The CDR3 protein is CASSIQGLNTEAFF. In nucleotides, the CDR3 is TGTGCCAGTAGTATTCAGGGTTTGAACACTGAAGCTTTCTTT.

The chain is built from TRBV7-6 and TRBJ1-6; possible D gene TRBD1, 5 bases. V dropped 5 bases and J dropped 4 bases, with 9 bases sitting between them. CDR1 is SGHVS and CDR2 is FNYEAQ in the germline V gene. CDR3 length: 14 residues. CDR3 sequence: CASSRQSYNSPLHF. The DNA of the CDR3 is TGTGCCAGCAGCCGACAGAGTTATAATTCACCCCTCCACTTT.